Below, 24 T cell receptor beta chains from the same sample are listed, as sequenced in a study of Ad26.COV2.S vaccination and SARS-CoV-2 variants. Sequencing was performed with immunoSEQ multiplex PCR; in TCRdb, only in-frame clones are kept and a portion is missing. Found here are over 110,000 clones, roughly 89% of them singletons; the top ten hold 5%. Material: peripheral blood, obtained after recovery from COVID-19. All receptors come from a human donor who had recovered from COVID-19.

Written as DNA, the CDR3 is TGTGCCAGTAGTATAGAGGGACAGGTGAACACTGAAGCTTTCTTT. Encoded protein: CASSIEGQVNTEAFF. The chain combines TRBV19 with TRBJ1-1, with TRBD1 matching over 8 bases. CDR3 size: 15 residues. Trimming took 0 bases from V and 0 from J; bases not matched to a gene: 0. The germline V gene has CDR1 LNHDA and CDR2 SQIVND (reference sequence). The full variable domain, in which reference TRBV19 and TRBJ1-1 provide the parts outside the CDR3, is DGGITQSPKYLFRKEGQNVTLSCEQNLNHDAMYWYRQDPGQGLRLIYYSQIVNDFQKGDIAEGYSVSREKKESFPLTVTSAQKNPTAFYLCASSIEGQVNTEAFFGQGTRLTVV.

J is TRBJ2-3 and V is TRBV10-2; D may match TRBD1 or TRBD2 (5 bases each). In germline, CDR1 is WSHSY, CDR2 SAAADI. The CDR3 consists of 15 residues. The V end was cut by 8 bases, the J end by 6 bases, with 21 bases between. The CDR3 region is CASASGTDRLDTQYF. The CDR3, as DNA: TGCGCCAGCGCCTCCGGGACGGACCGGCTGGATACGCAGTATTTT.

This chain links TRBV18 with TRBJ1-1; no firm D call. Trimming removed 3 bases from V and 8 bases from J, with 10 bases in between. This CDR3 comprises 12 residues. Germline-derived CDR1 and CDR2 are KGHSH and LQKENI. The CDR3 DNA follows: TGTGCCAGCTCACCTTCGGCTAGGGAAGCTTTCTTT. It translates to CASSPSAREAFF.

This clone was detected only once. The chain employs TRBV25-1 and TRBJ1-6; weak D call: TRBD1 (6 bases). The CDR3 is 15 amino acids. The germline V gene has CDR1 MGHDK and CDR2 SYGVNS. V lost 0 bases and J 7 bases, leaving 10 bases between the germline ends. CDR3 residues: CASSEYGQINSPLHF. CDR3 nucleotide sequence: TGTGCCAGCAGTGAATATGGACAGATCAATTCACCCCTCCACTTT.

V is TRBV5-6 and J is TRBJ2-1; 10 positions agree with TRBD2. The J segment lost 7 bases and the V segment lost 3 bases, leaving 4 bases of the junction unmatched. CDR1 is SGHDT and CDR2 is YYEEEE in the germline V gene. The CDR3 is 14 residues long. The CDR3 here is CASSSLSGRNEQFF. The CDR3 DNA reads TGTGCCAGCAGCTCCCTTAGCGGGAGGAATGAGCAGTTCTTC.

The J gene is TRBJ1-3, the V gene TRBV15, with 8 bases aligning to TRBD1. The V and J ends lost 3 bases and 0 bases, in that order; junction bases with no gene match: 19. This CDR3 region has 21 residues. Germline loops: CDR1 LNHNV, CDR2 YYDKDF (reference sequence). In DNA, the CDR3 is TGTGCCACCAGCAGCCTAATAACTCCGGGACAGGAGTCTGACTCTGGAAACACCATATATTTT. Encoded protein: CATSSLITPGQESDSGNTIYF. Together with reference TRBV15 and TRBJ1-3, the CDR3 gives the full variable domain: DAMVIQNPRYQVTQFGKPVTLSCSQTLNHNVMYWYQQKSSQAPKLLFHYYDKDFNNEADTPDNFQSRRPNTSFCFLDIRSPGLGDTAMYLCATSSLITPGQESDSGNTIYFGEGSWLTVV.

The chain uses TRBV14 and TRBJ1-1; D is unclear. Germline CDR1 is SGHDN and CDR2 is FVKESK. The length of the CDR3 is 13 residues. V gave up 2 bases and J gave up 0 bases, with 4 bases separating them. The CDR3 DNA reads TGTGCCAGCAGCCAACAGGTGAACACTGAAGCTTTCTTT. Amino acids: CASSQQVNTEAFF.

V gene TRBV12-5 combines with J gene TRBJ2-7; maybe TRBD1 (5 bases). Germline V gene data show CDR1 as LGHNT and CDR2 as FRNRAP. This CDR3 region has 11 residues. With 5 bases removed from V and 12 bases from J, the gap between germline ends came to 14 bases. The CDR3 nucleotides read TGTGCTAGTGGTCCGACAGCCGCGACGTACTTC. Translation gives CASGPTAATYF.

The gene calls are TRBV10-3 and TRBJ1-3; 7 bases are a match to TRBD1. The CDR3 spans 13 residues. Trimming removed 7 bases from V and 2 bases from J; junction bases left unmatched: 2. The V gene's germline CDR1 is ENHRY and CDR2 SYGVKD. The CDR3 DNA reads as TGTGCCATCACGGACAGGACTGGAAACACCATATATTTT. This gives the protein CAITDRTGNTIYF.

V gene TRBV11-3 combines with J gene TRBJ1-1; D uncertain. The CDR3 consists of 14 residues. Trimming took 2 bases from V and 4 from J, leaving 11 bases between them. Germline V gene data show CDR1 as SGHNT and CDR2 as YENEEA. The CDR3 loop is CASSLSGRSTEAFF. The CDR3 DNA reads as TGTGCCAGCAGCTTAAGTGGGCGAAGCACTGAAGCTTTCTTT.

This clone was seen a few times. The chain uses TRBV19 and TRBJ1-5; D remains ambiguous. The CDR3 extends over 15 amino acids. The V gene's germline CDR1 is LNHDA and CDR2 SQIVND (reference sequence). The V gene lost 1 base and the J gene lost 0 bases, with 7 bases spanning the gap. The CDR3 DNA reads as TGTGCCAGTAGTATAGGGGAGATTAGCAATCAGCCCCAGCATTTT. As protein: CASSIGEISNQPQHF.

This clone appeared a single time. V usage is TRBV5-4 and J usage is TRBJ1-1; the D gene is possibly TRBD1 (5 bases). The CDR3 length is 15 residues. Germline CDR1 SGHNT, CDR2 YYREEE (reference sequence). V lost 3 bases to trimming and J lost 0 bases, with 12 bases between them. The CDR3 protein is CASSYPTAMNTEAFF. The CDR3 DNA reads TGTGCCAGCAGCTACCCGACAGCGATGAACACTGAAGCTTTCTTT.

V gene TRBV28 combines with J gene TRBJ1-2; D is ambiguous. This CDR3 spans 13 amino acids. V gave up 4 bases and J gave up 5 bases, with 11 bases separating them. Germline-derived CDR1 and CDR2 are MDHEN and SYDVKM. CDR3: CASSYGEGYGYTF. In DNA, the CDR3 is TGTGCCAGCAGTTACGGGGAGGGATATGGCTACACCTTC.

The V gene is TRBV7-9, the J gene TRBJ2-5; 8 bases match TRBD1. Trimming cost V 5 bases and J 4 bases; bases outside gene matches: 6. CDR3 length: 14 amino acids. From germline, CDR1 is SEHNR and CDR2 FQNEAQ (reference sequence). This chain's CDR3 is CASSPDRGRETQYF. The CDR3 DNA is TGTGCCAGCAGCCCTGACAGGGGACGAGAGACCCAGTACTTC.

The DNA of the CDR3 is TGTGCCAGCAGCGTAACAGGTGGTACCGGGGAGCTGTTTTTT. Protein sequence: CASSVTGGTGELFF. V is TRBV9 and J is TRBJ2-2; TRBD1 might be the D (5 bases). Germline values: CDR1 SGDLS, CDR2 YYNGEE. The V gene lost 1 base and the J gene lost 5 bases, with 9 bases spanning the gap. The length of the CDR3 is 14 residues.

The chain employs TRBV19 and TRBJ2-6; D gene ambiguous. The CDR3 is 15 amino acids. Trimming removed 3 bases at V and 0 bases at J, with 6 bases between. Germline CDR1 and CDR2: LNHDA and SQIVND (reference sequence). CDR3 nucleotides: TGTGCCAGTAGTATGGGGTTCTCTGGGGCCAACGTCCTGACTTTC. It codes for CASSMGFSGANVLTF.

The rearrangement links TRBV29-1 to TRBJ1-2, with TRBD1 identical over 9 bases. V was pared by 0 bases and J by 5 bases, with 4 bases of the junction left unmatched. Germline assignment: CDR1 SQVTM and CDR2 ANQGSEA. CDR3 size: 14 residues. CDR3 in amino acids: CSVEDPDRGYGYTF. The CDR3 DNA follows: TGCAGCGTTGAAGACCCGGACAGGGGATATGGCTACACCTTC.

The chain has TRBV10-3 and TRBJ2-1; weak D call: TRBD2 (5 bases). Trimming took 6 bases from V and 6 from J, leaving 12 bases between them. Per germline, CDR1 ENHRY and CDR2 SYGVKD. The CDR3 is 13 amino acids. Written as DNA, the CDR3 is TGTGCCATCAGCACCGGGAAAGGCAATGAGCAGTTCTTC. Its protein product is CAISTGKGNEQFF.

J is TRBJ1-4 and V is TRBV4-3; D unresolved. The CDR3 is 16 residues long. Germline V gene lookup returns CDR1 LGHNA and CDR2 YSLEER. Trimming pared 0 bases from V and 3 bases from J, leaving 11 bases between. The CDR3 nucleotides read TGCGCCAGCAGCCAAGAAAGGGCCAGTCCTAATGAAAAACTGTTTTTT. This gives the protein CASSQERASPNEKLFF.

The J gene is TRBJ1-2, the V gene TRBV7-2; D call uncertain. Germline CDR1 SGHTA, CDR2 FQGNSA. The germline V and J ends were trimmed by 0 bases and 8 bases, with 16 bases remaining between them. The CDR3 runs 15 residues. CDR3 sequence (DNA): TGTGCCAGCAGCTTAGCGATCGGCGCGGGTCTGGGCTACACCTTC. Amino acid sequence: CASSLAIGAGLGYTF.

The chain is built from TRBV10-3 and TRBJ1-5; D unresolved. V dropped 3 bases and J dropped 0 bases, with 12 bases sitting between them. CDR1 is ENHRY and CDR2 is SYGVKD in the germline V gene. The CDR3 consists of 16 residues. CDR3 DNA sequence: TGTGCCATCAGTGACACGGGTTCCCTTAGCAATCAGCCCCAGCATTTT. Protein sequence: CAISDTGSLSNQPQHF.

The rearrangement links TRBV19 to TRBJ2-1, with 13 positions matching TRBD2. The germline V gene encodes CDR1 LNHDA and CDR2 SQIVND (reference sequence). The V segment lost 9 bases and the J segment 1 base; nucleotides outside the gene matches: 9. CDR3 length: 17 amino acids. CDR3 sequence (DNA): TGTGCCAGCAGACCACTAGCGGGGGGGTTGTCCTACAATGAGCAGTTCTTC. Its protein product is CASRPLAGGLSYNEQFF.

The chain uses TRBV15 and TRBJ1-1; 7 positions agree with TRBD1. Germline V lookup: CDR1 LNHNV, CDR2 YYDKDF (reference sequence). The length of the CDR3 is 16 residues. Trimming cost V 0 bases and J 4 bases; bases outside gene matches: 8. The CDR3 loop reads CATSRDQGVRSTEAFF. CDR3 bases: TGTGCCACCAGCAGAGATCAGGGGGTGAGGAGCACTGAAGCTTTCTTT.

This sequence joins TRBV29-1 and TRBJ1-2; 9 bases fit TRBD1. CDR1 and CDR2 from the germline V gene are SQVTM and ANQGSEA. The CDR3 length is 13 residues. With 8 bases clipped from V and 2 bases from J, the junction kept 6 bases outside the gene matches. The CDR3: CSSGTGWNYGYTF. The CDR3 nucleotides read TGCAGCTCCGGGACAGGGTGGAACTATGGCTACACCTTC.